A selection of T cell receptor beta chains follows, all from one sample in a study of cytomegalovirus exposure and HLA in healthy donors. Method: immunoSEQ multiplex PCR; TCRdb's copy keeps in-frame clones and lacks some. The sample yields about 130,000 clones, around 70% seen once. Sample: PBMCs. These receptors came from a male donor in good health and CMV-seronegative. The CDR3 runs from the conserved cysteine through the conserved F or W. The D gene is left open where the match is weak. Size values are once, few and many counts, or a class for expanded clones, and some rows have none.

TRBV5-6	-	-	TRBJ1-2	CASSRELGWYGYTF	TGTGCCAGCAGCCGTGAACTAGGGTGGTATGGCTACACCTTC
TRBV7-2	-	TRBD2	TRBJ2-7	CASSLEPSGAYEQYF	TGTGCCAGCAGCTTAGAACCTAGCGGAGCCTACGAGCAGTACTTC
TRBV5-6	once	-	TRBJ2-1	CASTRPPYNEQFF	TGTGCCAGCACCAGGCCCCCCTACAATGAGCAGTTCTTC
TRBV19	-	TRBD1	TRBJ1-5	CASRLSGQSNQPQHF	TGTGCCAGTAGGCTATCGGGACAGAGCAATCAGCCCCAGCATTTT
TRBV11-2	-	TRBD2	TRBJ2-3	CASSIGTSGVTDTQYF	TGTGCCAGCAGCATTGGGACTAGCGGGGTCACAGATACGCAGTATTTT
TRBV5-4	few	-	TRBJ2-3	CASSLYGRGTDTQYF	TGTGCCAGCAGCTTGTACGGGAGAGGAACAGATACGCAGTATTTT
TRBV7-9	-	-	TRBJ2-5	CASSLRRRGQETQYF	TGTGCCAGCAGCTTAAGACGGCGCGGACAAGAGACCCAGTACTTC
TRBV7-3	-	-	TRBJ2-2	CASSLAGGDTGELFF	TGTGCCAGCAGCCTCGCCGGGGGAGACACCGGGGAGCTGTTTTTT
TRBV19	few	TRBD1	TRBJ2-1	CASSQPGQGSNEQFF	TGTGCCAGTAGTCAACCGGGACAGGGGTCCAATGAGCAGTTCTTC
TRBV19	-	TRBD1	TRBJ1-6	CASAGQGNSPLHF	TGTGCCAGTGCCGGACAGGGGAATTCACCCCTCCACTTT
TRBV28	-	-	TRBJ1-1	CASSLITVRSNTEAFF	TGTGCCAGCAGCTTAATAACAGTCAGGTCCAACACTGAAGCTTTCTTT
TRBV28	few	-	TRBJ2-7	CASFSRGSDEQYF	TGTGCCAGTTTTTCGCGGGGTTCGGACGAGCAGTACTTC
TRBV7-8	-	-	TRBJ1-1	CASSRLRTFNTEAFF	TGTGCCAGCAGCCGGCTCAGGACTTTTAACACTGAAGCTTTCTTT